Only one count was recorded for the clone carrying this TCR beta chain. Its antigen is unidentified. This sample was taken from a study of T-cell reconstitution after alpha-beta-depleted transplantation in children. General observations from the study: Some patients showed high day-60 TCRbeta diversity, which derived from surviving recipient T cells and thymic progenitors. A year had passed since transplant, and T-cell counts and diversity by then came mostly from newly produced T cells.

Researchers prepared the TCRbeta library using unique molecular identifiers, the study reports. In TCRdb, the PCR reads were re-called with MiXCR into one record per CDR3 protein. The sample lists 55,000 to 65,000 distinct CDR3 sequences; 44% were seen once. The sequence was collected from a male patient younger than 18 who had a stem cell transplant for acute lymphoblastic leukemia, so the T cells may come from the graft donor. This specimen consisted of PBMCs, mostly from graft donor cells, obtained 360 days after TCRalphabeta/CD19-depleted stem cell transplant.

CDR3 sequence (DNA): TGTGCCAGCAGCTTAGCGTACGGCGGCGGCCTCTACAATGAGCAGTTCTTC. Translated, it gives CASSLAYGGGLYNEQFF. This chain connects TRBV7-6 to TRBJ2-1; D is unclear. Trimming removed 0 bases from V and 3 bases from J, with 15 bases in between. The CDR3 contains 17 residues. CDR1 SGHVS and CDR2 FNYEAQ come from the germline V gene.